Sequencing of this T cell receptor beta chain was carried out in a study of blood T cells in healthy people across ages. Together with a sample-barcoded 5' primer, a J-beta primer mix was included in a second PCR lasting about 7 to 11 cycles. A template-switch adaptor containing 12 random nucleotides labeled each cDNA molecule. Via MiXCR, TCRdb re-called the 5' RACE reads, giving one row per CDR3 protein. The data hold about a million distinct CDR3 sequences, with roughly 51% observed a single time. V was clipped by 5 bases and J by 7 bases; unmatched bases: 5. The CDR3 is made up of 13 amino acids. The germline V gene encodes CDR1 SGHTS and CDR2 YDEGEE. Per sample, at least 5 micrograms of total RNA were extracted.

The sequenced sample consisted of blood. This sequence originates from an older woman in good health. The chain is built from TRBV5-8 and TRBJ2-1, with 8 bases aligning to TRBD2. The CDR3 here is CASRKRESNEQFF. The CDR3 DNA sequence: TGTGCCAGCAGGAAGCGGGAGTCGAATGAGCAGTTCTTC.